The 30 T cell receptor beta chains reported below all come from one sample, sequenced in a study of cytomegalovirus exposure and HLA in healthy donors. PCR involved 60 Vbeta and 13 Jbeta primers. The repertoire was sequenced with immunoSEQ multiplex PCR; TCRdb's copy has only in-frame clones and lacks some. Its table lists 150,000 to 200,000 clones. Sample: PBMCs. The receptors stem from a woman under 30 in good health and CMV-seropositive.

CDR3 nucleotides: TGTGCCAGCAGTTACTCTAGCGGGGGTGCCTACGAGCAGTACTTC. Its translation is CASSYSSGGAYEQYF. This chain uses TRBV6-5 with TRBJ2-7; 9 positions match TRBD2. Germline CDR1 MNHEY, CDR2 SVGAGI. This CDR3 has 15 residues. With V trimmed by 0 bases and J by 2 bases, 2 bases remained unmatched.

The rearrangement joins TRBV7-3 to TRBJ1-6; 8 nucleotides align to TRBD1. This CDR3 is 13 amino acids long. The trim removed 5 bases at V and 8 bases at J, leaving 2 bases unmatched. Germline V lookup: CDR1 SGHTA, CDR2 FQGTGA. CDR3 bases: TGTGCCAGCAGCGCGACAGGGGATTCACCCCTCCACTTT. This encodes CASSATGDSPLHF.

CDR3 DNA sequence: TGTGCCAGTAGGGACAGGAGCTCCTACGAGCAGTACTTC. It encodes CASRDRSSYEQYF. The rearrangement joins TRBV14 to TRBJ2-7; the match to TRBD1 covers 8 bases. Per germline, CDR1 SGHDN and CDR2 FVKESK. This CDR3 has 13 residues. V lost 9 bases to trimming and J lost 0 bases; unmatched junction nucleotides: 4.

The rearrangement joins TRBV30 to TRBJ1-5, with a possible D match to TRBD1 (5 bases). Trimming stripped 3 bases from V and 3 bases from J, with 12 bases between. The CDR3 totals 14 residues. The V gene's germline CDR1 is GTSNPN and CDR2 SVGIG (reference sequence). Here the CDR3 reads CAWSADSLNQPQHF. The CDR3 nucleotides are TGTGCCTGGAGCGCAGACAGTCTCAATCAGCCCCAGCATTTT. Full variable domain (missing parts from reference TRBV30 and TRBJ1-5): SQTIHQWPATLVQPVGSPLSLECTVEGTSNPNLYWYRQAAGRGLQLLFYSVGIGQISSEVPQNLSASRPQDRQFILSSKKLLLSDSGFYLCAWSADSLNQPQHFGDGTRLSIL.

The chain is built from TRBV2 and TRBJ1-2; 7 bases fit TRBD1. Per the germline V gene, CDR1 is SNHLY and CDR2 is FYNNEI. The CDR3 length is 13 residues. Trimming removed 7 bases from V and 7 bases from J; junction bases left unmatched: 9. CDR3 protein: CASTAGGGIGYTF. The CDR3 DNA is TGTGCCAGCACGGCAGGGGGAGGAATTGGCTACACCTTC.

The CDR3 spells CASSVGGRSTTGELFF. Here the CDR3 DNA reads TGTGCCAGCAGCGTAGGCGGGAGGAGTACCACCGGGGAGCTGTTTTTT. This chain uses TRBV9 with TRBJ2-2, with 8 bases aligning to TRBD2. The CDR3 consists of 16 residues. J was trimmed by 4 bases and V by 0 bases; bases with no gene match: 5. CDR1 and CDR2 (germline): SGDLS, YYNGEE.

The CDR3 DNA reads TGTGCCTGGAGCCCCCCGGGGACAGATACGCAGTATTTT. This gives the protein CAWSPPGTDTQYF. This chain uses TRBV30 with TRBJ2-3; tentatively, D is TRBD2 (5 bases). V was clipped by 3 bases and J by 3 bases, with 10 bases between them. The CDR3 length is 13 residues. Germline V lookup: CDR1 GTSNPN, CDR2 SVGIG (reference sequence).

The CDR3 nucleotides read TGTGCCACCAACCGGGACAGGTTCAATGAGCAGTTCTTC. Translated: CATNRDRFNEQFF. The chain combines TRBV5-4 with TRBJ2-1, with 8 bases identical to TRBD1. This CDR3 has 13 amino acids. The V and J ends lost 9 bases and 6 bases, in that order; junction bases with no gene match: 8. Germline lookup yields CDR1 SGHNT and CDR2 YYREEE (reference sequence).

As concerns this clone: This CDR3 is also generated by other DNA sequences in the sample. The J gene is TRBJ2-7, the V gene TRBV4-1; unclear D gene. Trimming removed 1 base at V and 0 bases at J, with 10 bases between. CDR3 length: 15 residues. Germline loops: CDR1 MGHRA, CDR2 YSYEKL. This CDR3 is CASSQGSHSSYEQYF. CDR3 coding DNA: TGCGCCAGCAGCCAAGGCTCCCATAGCTCCTACGAGCAGTACTTC.

The chain links TRBV2 to TRBJ2-2; perhaps TRBD2 as D (6 bases). From germline, CDR1 is SNHLY and CDR2 FYNNEI. CDR3 length: 16 amino acids. Trimming shortened V by 3 bases and J by 1 base, and 12 bases separated the two germline ends. Here the CDR3 DNA reads TGTGCCAGCAGTGAGATCGGTAGCGGGAACACCGGGGAGCTGTTTTTT. Translated: CASSEIGSGNTGELFF.

The chain carries TRBV27 and TRBJ2-5; D may be TRBD1 (6 bases). The V gene lost 8 bases and the J gene lost 4 bases, with 20 bases spanning the gap. The length of the CDR3 is 15 residues. Germline values: CDR1 MNHEY, CDR2 SMNVEV (reference sequence). The CDR3 here is CASSSFVQGIETQYF. CDR3 DNA sequence: TGTGCCAGCTCGTCCTTTGTTCAGGGGATAGAGACCCAGTACTTC.

The V gene is TRBV15, the J gene TRBJ1-3; maybe TRBD1 (6 bases). This CDR3 contains 13 residues. Germline V gene sequence: CDR1 LNHNV, CDR2 YYDKDF (reference sequence). The V and J ends lost 3 bases and 11 bases respectively, with 14 bases between them. The chain's CDR3 is CATSRPGEDSIYF. As DNA, the CDR3 is TGTGCCACCAGCAGGCCAGGGGAAGACTCCATATATTTT.

The V and J genes are TRBV30 and TRBJ2-1; 11 nucleotides agree with TRBD2. The CDR3 has 14 residues. CDR1 GTSNPN and CDR2 SVGIG come from the germline V gene (reference sequence). With V trimmed by 2 bases and J by 12 bases, 9 bases remained unmatched. The CDR3 DNA reads as TGTGCCTGGAGTTTAACTAGCGGGAGTTTGGGGCAGTTCTTC. This encodes CAWSLTSGSLGQFF. The variable domain in full, completed from reference TRBV30 and TRBJ2-1, reads SQTIHQWPATLVQPVGSPLSLECTVEGTSNPNLYWYRQAAGRGLQLLFYSVGIGQISSEVPQNLSASRPQDRQFILSSKKLLLSDSGFYLCAWSLTSGSLGQFFGPGTRLTVL.

V is TRBV11-2 and J is TRBJ2-7, with D maybe TRBD1 (6 bases). Germline V gene data show CDR1 as SGHAT and CDR2 as FQNNGV. Deletions cut 8 bases from V and 3 bases from J, with 11 bases between. This CDR3 has 12 residues. In DNA, the CDR3 is TGTGCCAGCCGCCAGACAGGCTACGAGCAGTACTTC. As protein: CASRQTGYEQYF. Using reference TRBV11-2 and TRBJ2-7 for the parts outside the CDR3, the full variable domain is EAGVAQSPRYKIIEKRQSVAFWCNPISGHATLYWYQQILGQGPKLLIQFQNNGVVDDSQLPKDRFSAERLKGVDSTLKIQPAKLEDSAVYLCASRQTGYEQYFGPGTRLTVT.

Here the CDR3 reads CSARAGTEAFF. The CDR3 nucleotides are TGCAGTGCTAGAGCAGGCACTGAAGCTTTCTTT. The V gene is TRBV20-1, the J gene TRBJ1-1; no definite D call. CDR1 is DFQATT, CDR2 SNEGSKA, per germline (reference sequence). The CDR3 sequence is 11 residues long. The V gene lost 1 base and the J gene lost 4 bases, with 4 bases spanning the gap.

The chain uses TRBV29-1 and TRBJ2-3; D remains unclear. The CDR3 is 12 residues long. Germline lookup yields CDR1 SQVTM and CDR2 ANQGSEA. V lost 7 bases, J lost 7 bases, and 15 bases lay in between. This CDR3 reads CSGVNQANTQYF. CDR3 DNA: TGCAGCGGCGTAAACCAGGCGAATACGCAGTATTTT.

This chain connects TRBV5-1 to TRBJ2-1; TRBD2 matches at 7 bases. The CDR3 totals 14 residues. CDR1 is SGHRS and CDR2 is YFSETQ in the germline V gene. V shed 2 bases and J 3 bases; nucleotides not matched to a gene: 2. This chain's CDR3 is CASSLAGFYNEQFF. CDR3 nucleotides: TGCGCCAGCAGCTTAGCGGGATTCTACAATGAGCAGTTCTTC.

This chain links TRBV4-1 with TRBJ2-1; 8 bases match TRBD1. Germline V gene sequence: CDR1 MGHRA, CDR2 YSYEKL. V dropped 1 base and J dropped 7; count of bases not matched to a gene: 18. The CDR3 consists of 19 residues. The DNA of the CDR3 is TGCGCCAGCAGCCAAGGTTGGTTCACCGACGGGACAGGCAATAATGAGCAGTTCTTC. Its translation: CASSQGWFTDGTGNNEQFF.

As DNA, the CDR3 is TGTGCCAGCACCACTGGACCTGGGAGAGAGACCCAGTACTTC. It specifies CASTTGPGRETQYF. The rearrangement joins TRBV9 to TRBJ2-5; a possible D gene is TRBD2 (5 bases). V was trimmed by 6 bases and J by 4 bases, leaving 16 bases between them. This CDR3 region has 14 residues. Germline CDR1 and CDR2: SGDLS and YYNGEE. Based on the CDR3 plus reference TRBV9 and TRBJ2-5, the full variable domain is DSGVTQTPKHLITATGQRVTLRCSPRSGDLSVYWYQQSLDQGLQFLIQYYNGEERAKGNILERFSAQQFPDLHSELNLSSLELGDSALYFCASTTGPGRETQYFGPGTRLLVL.

V is TRBV5-6 and J is TRBJ1-2; 12 bases match TRBD1. Germline CDR1 and CDR2: SGHDT and YYEEEE. V shed 3 bases and J 5 bases; nucleotides not matched to a gene: 5. The CDR3 spans 15 residues. CDR3: CASSSGTGGEYGYTF. In DNA, the CDR3 is TGTGCCAGCAGCTCCGGGACAGGGGGCGAATATGGCTACACCTTC.

The rearrangement links TRBV19 to TRBJ2-5; maybe TRBD2 (6 bases). The CDR3 has 19 amino acids. Germline V gene data show CDR1 as LNHDA and CDR2 as SQIVND (reference sequence). Trimming removed 8 bases from V and 0 bases from J, with 28 bases in between. The CDR3 DNA is TGTGCCAGTCAGTTTTTGGTCGGTCGAGCCGGGGACTACCAAGAGACCCAGTACTTC. Amino acids: CASQFLVGRAGDYQETQYF.

The chain uses TRBV14 and TRBJ2-2, with a possible D match to TRBD1 (7 bases). There are 13 residues in the CDR3. Germline V gene sequence: CDR1 SGHDN, CDR2 FVKESK. V was pared by 8 bases and J by 3 bases, with 10 bases between. CDR3 DNA sequence: TGTGCCAGCGCGGGACAGTACACCGGGGAGCTGTTTTTT. Amino acid sequence: CASAGQYTGELFF.

This chain uses TRBV7-2 with TRBJ1-3, with D perhaps matching TRBD1 (5 bases). Germline values: CDR1 SGHTA, CDR2 FQGNSA. The V gene lost 5 bases and the J gene lost 0 bases, with 11 bases spanning the gap. The CDR3 is made up of 15 amino acids. In DNA form, the CDR3 reads TGTGCCAGCAGCGTAGACAGCTCCTCTGGAAACACCATATATTTT. Encoded protein: CASSVDSSSGNTIYF.

The V gene is TRBV5-6, the J gene TRBJ1-4; D remains ambiguous. The CDR3 length is 14 residues. The germline gives CDR1 SGHDT, CDR2 YYEEEE. Trimming took off 2 bases at V and 6 bases at J, with 11 bases between the two ends. The CDR3 sequence: CASSFPGRDEKLFF. DNA of the CDR3: TGTGCCAGCAGCTTCCCCGGGCGGGATGAAAAACTGTTTTTT.

The CDR3 spells CASSQDRRGAFETQYF. CDR3 nucleotide sequence: TGCGCCAGCAGCCAAGATCGGCGGGGGGCATTTGAGACCCAGTACTTC. The V and J genes are TRBV4-3 and TRBJ2-5, with 8 bases identical to TRBD2. Trimming removed 0 bases from V and 5 bases from J; junction bases left unmatched: 8. The CDR3 is 16 amino acids. CDR1 LGHNA and CDR2 YSLEER come from the germline V gene.

The chain uses TRBV5-1 and TRBJ2-1, with 9 bases that match TRBD2. Per germline, CDR1 SGHRS and CDR2 YFSETQ. The CDR3 loop spans 18 amino acids. V lost 0 bases and J lost 1; bases outside the gene matches: 8. The CDR3 spells CASSLVASGVLSYNEQFF. DNA for the CDR3: TGCGCCAGCAGCTTGGTGGCTAGCGGGGTCCTATCCTACAATGAGCAGTTCTTC.

The rearrangement links TRBV5-1 to TRBJ1-2, with D possibly being TRBD1 (5 bases). Germline CDR1 is SGHRS and CDR2 is YFSETQ. The CDR3 is 12 residues long. The V end was cut by 5 bases, the J end by 4 bases, with 9 bases between. For the CDR3, the DNA is TGCGCCAGCAGTACAGGAACCTATGGCTACACCTTC. Amino acid sequence: CASSTGTYGYTF.

The chain employs TRBV5-1 and TRBJ1-5; D gene uncertain. The length of the CDR3 is 15 residues. V lost 0 bases to trimming and J lost 5 bases, with 12 bases between them. Germline V gene sequence: CDR1 SGHRS, CDR2 YFSETQ. The CDR3 DNA is TGCGCCAGCAGCTTGGGAGGGATCGGGTATCAGCCCCAGCATTTT. It translates to CASSLGGIGYQPQHF.

This sequence joins TRBV5-6 and TRBJ1-2; TRBD1 aligns across 8 bases. The CDR3 is made up of 14 amino acids. Germline CDR1 SGHDT, CDR2 YYEEEE. V was clipped by 0 bases and J by 4 bases; unmatched bases: 2. CDR3: CASSLGQGSYGYTF. The CDR3 DNA is TGTGCCAGCAGCTTGGGACAGGGGAGCTATGGCTACACCTTC.

CDR3 DNA: TGTGCCAGCAGCCAAGACGCGCGGGGGGACAACACTGAAGCTTTCTTT. It is translated as CASSQDARGDNTEAFF. J is TRBJ1-1 and V is TRBV4-2, with D maybe TRBD1 (5 bases). In germline, CDR1 is LGHNA, CDR2 YNFKEQ. The CDR3 runs to 16 residues. V lost 0 bases, J lost 2 bases, and 13 bases lay in between.